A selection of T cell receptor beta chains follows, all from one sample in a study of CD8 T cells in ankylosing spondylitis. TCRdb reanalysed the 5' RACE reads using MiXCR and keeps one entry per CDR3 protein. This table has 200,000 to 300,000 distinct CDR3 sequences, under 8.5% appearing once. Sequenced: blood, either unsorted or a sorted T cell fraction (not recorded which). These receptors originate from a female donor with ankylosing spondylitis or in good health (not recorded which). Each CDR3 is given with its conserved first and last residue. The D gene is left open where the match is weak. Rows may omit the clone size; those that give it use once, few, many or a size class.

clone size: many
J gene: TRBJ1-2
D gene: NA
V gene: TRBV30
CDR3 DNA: TGTGCCTGGAGAAAGGACTATGGCTACACCTTC
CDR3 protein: CAWRKDYGYTF

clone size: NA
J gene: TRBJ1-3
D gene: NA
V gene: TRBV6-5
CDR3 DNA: TGTGCCAGCAGTTACGCGCGTGGGGGAGGTGGAAACACCATATATTTT
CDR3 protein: CASSYARGGGGNTIYF

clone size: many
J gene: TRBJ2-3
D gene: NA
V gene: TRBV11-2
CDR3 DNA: TGTGCCAGCAGCCCCTTGACGGGGACGCAGTATTTT
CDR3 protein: CASSPLTGTQYF

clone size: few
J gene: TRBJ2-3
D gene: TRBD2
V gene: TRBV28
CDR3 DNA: TGTGCCAGCAGTGGCGGGACTAGCGCAGGGCATACGCAGTATTTT
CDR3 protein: CASSGGTSAGHTQYF

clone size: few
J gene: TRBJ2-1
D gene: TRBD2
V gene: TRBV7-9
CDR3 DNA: TGTGCCAGCAGCTTAGTTCTAACTAGCGCAAACAATGAGCAGTTCTTC
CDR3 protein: CASSLVLTSANNEQFF

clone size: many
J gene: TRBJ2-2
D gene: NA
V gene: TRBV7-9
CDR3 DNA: TGTGCCAGCAGTTCGCCCGGGACCCAGGGTACCGGGGAGCTGTTTTTT
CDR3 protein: CASSSPGTQGTGELFF

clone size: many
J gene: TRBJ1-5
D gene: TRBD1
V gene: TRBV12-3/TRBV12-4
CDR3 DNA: TGTGCCAGCAATAACCAGGGGGCGAGGTGGTCTTACCAGCCCCAGCATTTT
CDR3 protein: CASNNQGARWSYQPQHF

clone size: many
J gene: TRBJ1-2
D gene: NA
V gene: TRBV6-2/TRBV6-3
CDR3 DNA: TGTGCCAGCAGTTCGCCACCCCTTTATGGCTACACCTTC
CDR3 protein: CASSSPPLYGYTF

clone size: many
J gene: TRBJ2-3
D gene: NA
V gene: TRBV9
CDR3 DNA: TGTGCCAGCGCTTCCCTCAACGAAGCAGATACGCAGTATTTT
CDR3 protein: CASASLNEADTQYF

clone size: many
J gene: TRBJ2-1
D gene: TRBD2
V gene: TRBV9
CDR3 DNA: TGTGCCAGCAGTGATACTCCTAGCGGGAGTTCCGGCGAGCAGTTCTTC
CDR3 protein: CASSDTPSGSSGEQFF

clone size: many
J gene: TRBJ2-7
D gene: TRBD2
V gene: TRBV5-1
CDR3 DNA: TGCGCCAGCAGCCGGGAGGGCCCCTCCTACGAGCAGTACTTC
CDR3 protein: CASSREGPSYEQYF

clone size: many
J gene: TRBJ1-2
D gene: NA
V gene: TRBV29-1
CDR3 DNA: TGCAGCGTTGAGAGACGTTCTGCGGTGTTTTCGGACTATGGCTACACCTTC
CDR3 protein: CSVERRSAVFSDYGYTF

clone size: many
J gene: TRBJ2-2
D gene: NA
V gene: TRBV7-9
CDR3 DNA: TGTGCCAGCAGTCTTTCTACCGGGGAGCTGTTTTTT
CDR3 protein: CASSLSTGELFF

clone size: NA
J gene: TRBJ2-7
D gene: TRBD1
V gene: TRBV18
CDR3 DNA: TGTGCCAGCTCACCAGTTAGGACAGGTACGGACGAGCAGTACTTC
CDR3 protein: CASSPVRTGTDEQYF

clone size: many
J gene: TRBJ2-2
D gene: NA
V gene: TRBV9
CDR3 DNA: TGTGCCAGCAGCGTAGGACCCCAAACCGGGGAGCTGTTTTTT
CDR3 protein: CASSVGPQTGELFF

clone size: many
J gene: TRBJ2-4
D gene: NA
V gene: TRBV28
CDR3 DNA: TGTGCCAGCAGTTTAAGTTGGGGGGCCCGAGGATTGGACATTCAGTACTTC
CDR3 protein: CASSLSWGARGLDIQYF

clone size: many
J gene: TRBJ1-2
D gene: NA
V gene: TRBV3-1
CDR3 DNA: TGTGCCAGCAGCCAAGGACGGGAAGGCCATGGCTACACCTTC
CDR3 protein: CASSQGREGHGYTF

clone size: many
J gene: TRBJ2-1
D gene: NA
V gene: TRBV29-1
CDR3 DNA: TGCAGCGTTGAGGGGGGACCCCAATACAATGAGCAGTTCTTC
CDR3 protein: CSVEGGPQYNEQFF

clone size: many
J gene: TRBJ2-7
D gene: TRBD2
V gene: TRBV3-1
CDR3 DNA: TGTGCCAGCAGCCAAGGCCCGACTAGCGGGAGGGAGCAGTACTTC
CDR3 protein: CASSQGPTSGREQYF

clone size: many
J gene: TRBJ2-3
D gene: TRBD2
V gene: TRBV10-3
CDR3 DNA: TGTGCCATCAGTGTTTTAGCGGGAGGGGCAGATACGCAGTATTTT
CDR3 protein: CAISVLAGGADTQYF

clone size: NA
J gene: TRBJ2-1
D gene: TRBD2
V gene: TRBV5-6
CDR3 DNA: TGTGCCAGCAGCAAGACTAGCGGGAGCGATGAGCAGTTCTTC
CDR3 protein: CASSKTSGSDEQFF

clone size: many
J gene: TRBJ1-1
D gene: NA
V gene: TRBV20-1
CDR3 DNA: TGCAGTGCTAGTCCCTGGGGCAGCCAAACGAACACTGAAGCTTTCTTT
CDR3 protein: CSASPWGSQTNTEAFF

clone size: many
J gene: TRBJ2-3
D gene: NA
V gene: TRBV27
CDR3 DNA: TGTGCCACCAATCCATGGGGATCTAGCACAGATACGCAGTATTTT
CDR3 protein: CATNPWGSSTDTQYF

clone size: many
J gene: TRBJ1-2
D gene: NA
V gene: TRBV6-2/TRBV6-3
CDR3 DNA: TGTGCCAGCAGCCCCGTGAACTATGGCTACACCTTC
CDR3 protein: CASSPVNYGYTF

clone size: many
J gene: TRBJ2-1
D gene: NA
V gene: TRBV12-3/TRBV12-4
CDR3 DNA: TGTGCCAGCAGTTTAGCGACAGAGGATGAGCAGTTCTTC
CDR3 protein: CASSLATEDEQFF

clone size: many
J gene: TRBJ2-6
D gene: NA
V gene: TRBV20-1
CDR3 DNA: TGCAGTGCCCCTAGAGGGGCTGAATCTGGGGCCAACGTCCTGACTTTC
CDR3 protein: CSAPRGAESGANVLTF

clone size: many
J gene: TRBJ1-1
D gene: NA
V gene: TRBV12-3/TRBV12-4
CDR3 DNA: TGTGCCAGCAGCCGGCCGGGACTCGCCGAATTGCCTTTCTTT
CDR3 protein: CASSRPGLAELPFF

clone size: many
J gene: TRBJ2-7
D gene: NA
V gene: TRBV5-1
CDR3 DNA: TGCGCCAGCAGCTTGCTCACCAGGGACGAGCAGTACTTC
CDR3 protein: CASSLLTRDEQYF

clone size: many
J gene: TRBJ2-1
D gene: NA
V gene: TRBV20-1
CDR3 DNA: TGCAGTGCTAGGCCCTCTCAGGGATCCCAGTTCTTC
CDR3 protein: CSARPSQGSQFF

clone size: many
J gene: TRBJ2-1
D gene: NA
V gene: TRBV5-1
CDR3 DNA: TGCGCCAGCAGCGCCGGGACACTAAATGAGCAGTTCTTC
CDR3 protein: CASSAGTLNEQFF

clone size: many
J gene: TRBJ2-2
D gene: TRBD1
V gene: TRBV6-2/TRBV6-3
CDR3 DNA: TGTGCCAGCAGTTACTCCCACGGGACAGGGACCGGGGAGCTGTTTTTT
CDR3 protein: CASSYSHGTGTGELFF

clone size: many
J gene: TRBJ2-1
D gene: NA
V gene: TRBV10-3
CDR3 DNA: TGTGCCATCAGTGAGTCAGGGGGGAGCCCTCTCAATGAGCAGTTCTTC
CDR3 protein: CAISESGGSPLNEQFF

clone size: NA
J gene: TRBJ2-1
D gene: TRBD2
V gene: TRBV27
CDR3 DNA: TGTGCCAGCAGGATACTAGCGGGAGGAGTCGGCGATGAGCAGTTCTTC
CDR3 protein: CASRILAGGVGDEQFF

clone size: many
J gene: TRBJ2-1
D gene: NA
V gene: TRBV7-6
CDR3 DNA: TGTGCCAGCAGCCGAGACGAGGGGGATGAGCAGTTCTTC
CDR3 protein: CASSRDEGDEQFF

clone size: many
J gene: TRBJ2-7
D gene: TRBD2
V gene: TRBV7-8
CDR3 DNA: TGTGCCAGCACCGCTCTGAGCGGGAGGGTTGCGTACGAGCAGTACTTC
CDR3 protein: CASTALSGRVAYEQYF

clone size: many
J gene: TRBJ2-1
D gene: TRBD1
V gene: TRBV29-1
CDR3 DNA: TGCAGCGTTGACGACAGGGGGGATGAGCAGTTCTTC
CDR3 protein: CSVDDRGDEQFF

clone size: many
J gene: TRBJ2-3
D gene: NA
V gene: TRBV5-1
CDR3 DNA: TGCGCCAGCAGCTTGGAGGGGCAGAGGACAGATACGCAGTATTTT
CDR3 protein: CASSLEGQRTDTQYF

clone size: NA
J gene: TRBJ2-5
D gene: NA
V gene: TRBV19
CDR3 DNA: TGTGCCAGTAAGGAGGGAGGGGGTGAGACCCAGTACTTC
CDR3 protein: CASKEGGGETQYF

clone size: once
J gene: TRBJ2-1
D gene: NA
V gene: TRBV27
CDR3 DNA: TGTGCCAGCAGCCTCCTGGAGGGGAATGAGCAGTTCTTC
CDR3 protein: CASSLLEGNEQFF

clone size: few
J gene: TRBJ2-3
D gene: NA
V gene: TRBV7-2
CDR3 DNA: TGTGCCAGCAGAAGCGGAACCCCTAGCACAGATACGCAGTATTTT
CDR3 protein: CASRSGTPSTDTQYF

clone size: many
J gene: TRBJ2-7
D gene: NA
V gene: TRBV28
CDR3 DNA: TGTGCCAGCAGATCCAAGACAGAAGAGCAGTACTTC
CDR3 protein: CASRSKTEEQYF

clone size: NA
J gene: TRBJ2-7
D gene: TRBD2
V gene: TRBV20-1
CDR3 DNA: TGCAGTGCTAGAGATCCCCTAGCGGGCCGCTCCTACGAGCAGTACTTC
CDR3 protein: CSARDPLAGRSYEQYF

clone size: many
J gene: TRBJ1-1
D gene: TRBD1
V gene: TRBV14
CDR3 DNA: TGTGCCAGCAGCCTCGGAAGGCAGGGGGAACCCTCTAAAGCTTTCTTT
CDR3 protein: CASSLGRQGEPSKAFF

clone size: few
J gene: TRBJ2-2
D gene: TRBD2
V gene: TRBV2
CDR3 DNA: TGTGCCAGCAGTTTAGCGTCTCTAGCGGCCAGAAACACCGGGGAGCTGTTTTTT
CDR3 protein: CASSLASLAARNTGELFF

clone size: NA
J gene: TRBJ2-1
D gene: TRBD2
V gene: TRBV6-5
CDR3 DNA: TGTGCCAGCAGTTACGAGCGGGAGTATGAGCAGTTCTTC
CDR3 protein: CASSYEREYEQFF

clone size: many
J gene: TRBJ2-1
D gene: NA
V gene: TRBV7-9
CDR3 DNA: TGTGCCAGCAGCTTATTCCGGTATGAGCAGTTCTTC
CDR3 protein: CASSLFRYEQFF

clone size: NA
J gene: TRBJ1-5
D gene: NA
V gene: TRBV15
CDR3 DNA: TGTGCCACCAGCAGAGGCGGGGGTCCGCCCCAGCATTTT
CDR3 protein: CATSRGGGPPQHF

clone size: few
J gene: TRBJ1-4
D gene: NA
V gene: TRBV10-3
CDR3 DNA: TGTGCCATCAGTGATTCGACAGTTGAAAAACTGTTTTTT
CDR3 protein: CAISDSTVEKLFF

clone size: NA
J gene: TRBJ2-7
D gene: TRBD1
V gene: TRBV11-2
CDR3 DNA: TGTGCCAGCAGCTTAGTAGGCGCCGGGACAGGGAGTTGGACTTACGAGCAGTACTTC
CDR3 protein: CASSLVGAGTGSWTYEQYF

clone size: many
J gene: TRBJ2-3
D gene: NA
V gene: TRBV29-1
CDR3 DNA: TGCAGCGCTCGAATGGGCAGAACAGATACGCAGTATTTT
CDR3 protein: CSARMGRTDTQYF

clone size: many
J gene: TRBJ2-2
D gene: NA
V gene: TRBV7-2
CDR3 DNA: TGTGCCAGCAGCTTAGCAGCGATGGGTAACACCGGGGAGCTGTTTTTT
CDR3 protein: CASSLAAMGNTGELFF

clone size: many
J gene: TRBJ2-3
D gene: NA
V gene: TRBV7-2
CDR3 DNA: TGTGCCAGCAGCCAAGGCAGGTCCACAGATACGCAGTATTTT
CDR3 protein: CASSQGRSTDTQYF

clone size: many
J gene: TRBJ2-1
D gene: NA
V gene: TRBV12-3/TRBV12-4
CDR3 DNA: TGTGCCAGCAGTCCGGACAGACTCTTCTACAATGAGCAGTTCTTC
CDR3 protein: CASSPDRLFYNEQFF

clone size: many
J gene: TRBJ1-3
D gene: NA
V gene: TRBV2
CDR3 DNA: TGTGCCAGCAGTGGACAGCGACCGGGGAACACCATATATTTT
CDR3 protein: CASSGQRPGNTIYF

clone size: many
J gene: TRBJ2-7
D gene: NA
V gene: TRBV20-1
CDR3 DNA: TGCAGTGCCCGGAGCCGAGTATCCTACGAGCAGTACTTC
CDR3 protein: CSARSRVSYEQYF

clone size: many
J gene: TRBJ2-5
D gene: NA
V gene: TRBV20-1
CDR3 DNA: TGCAGTGCTAGAGCTAGCCCGCAAGAGACCCAGTACTTC
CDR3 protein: CSARASPQETQYF

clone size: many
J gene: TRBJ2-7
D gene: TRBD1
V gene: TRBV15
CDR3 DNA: TGTGCCACCAGCAAGACAGGGAACGAGCAGTACTTC
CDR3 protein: CATSKTGNEQYF

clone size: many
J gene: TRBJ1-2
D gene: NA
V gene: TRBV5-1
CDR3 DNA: TGCGCCAGCAGCCCGGTCGCTAACTATGGCTACACCTTC
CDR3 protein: CASSPVANYGYTF

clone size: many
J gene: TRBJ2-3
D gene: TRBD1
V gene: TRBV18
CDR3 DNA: TGTGCCAGCTCACCTGGACAGGGGTGGTCAGATACGCAGTATTTT
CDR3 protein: CASSPGQGWSDTQYF